The clone carrying this T cell receptor (beta chain) was found many times. Its specificity is not known. Among the patients, aged 18 to 65, hyperthyroidism was newly diagnosed and had lasted under 2 months. TCR beta CDR3 sequences were amplified from RNA transcripts. Researchers ran a first-round RT-PCR on the TCR CDR3 using the HTBI primer set. One entry per CDR3 protein results from TCRdb running MiXCR on the multiplex PCR reads. The profile shows approximately 500,000 distinct CDR3 sequences, under 60% of them singletons. The data were obtained in a study of T cells in Graves' hyperthyroidism and ophthalmopathy. Study-level results: Blood samples included most of the expanded thyroid clonotypes exceeding 0.001.

The CDR3 runs 15 residues. V was clipped by 3 bases and J by 0 bases, with 9 bases between them. CDR1 SGHTS and CDR2 YDEGEE come from the germline V gene. This rearrangement joins TRBV5-8 to TRBJ1-4, with D uncertain. The sequence came from a young woman with Graves' hyperthyroidism. Sequencing was performed on peripheral blood or thyroid tissue (not recorded which). CDR3 amino acids: CASSSPGPTNEKLFF. The CDR3 DNA reads TGTGCCAGCAGCTCTCCAGGACCAACTAATGAAAAACTGTTTTTT.